These 27 T cell receptor beta chains originate from one sample sequenced in a study of shared clonotypes between healthy human individuals. Only CD45RO-negative cells positively selected for CCR7 counted as naive CD8 cells, so terminally differentiated effector memory CD45RA+ cells were excluded. Repertoires were generated with immunoSEQ multiplex PCR, while TCRdb's copy carries only in-frame clones and drops some. The sample lists hundreds of thousands of clones; around 96% were seen once. Sequencing was performed on naive CD8+ T cells sorted from blood. These receptors all stem from a woman in her 30s in good health.

This sequence joins TRBV27 and TRBJ2-7, with 12 bases lining up with TRBD1. V shed 4 bases, J shed 5 bases, and the junction held 9 bases outside the gene matches. Germline V gives CDR1 MNHEY, CDR2 SMNVEV (reference sequence). This CDR3 has 16 amino acids. The CDR3 DNA reads TGTGCCAGCAGTTCCAAGGGACAGGGGGCGCGCGACGAGCAGTACTTC. Amino acid sequence: CASSSKGQGARDEQYF.

The chain is built from TRBV21-1 and TRBJ2-7. TRBV21-1 is a pseudogene segment. This CDR3 region has 16 residues. The CDR3 here is CASSPSSGTNSYEQYF. The DNA of the CDR3 is TGTGCCAGCAGCCCTTCATCAGGGACGAACTCCTACGAGCAGTACTTC.

The gene calls are TRBV28 and TRBJ2-1, with TRBD2 matching 13 bases. The trim removed 6 bases at V and 8 bases at J, leaving 16 bases unmatched. Germline V gene sequence: CDR1 MDHEN, CDR2 SYDVKM. This CDR3 has 18 residues. CDR3 in amino acids: CASSIPPGLAGAAHEQFF. CDR3 nucleotides: TGTGCCAGCAGCATCCCTCCCGGACTAGCGGGAGCAGCTCATGAGCAGTTCTTC.

The CDR3 loop is CASSPTSGIPGELFF. The CDR3 DNA reads TGTGCCAGCAGCCCGACTAGCGGGATCCCCGGGGAGCTGTTTTTT. The chain links TRBV6-5 to TRBJ2-2, with 11 bases that match TRBD2. CDR3 length: 15 amino acids. The germline CDR1 and CDR2 sequences are MNHEY and SVGAGI. The V segment lost 6 bases and the J segment 6 bases; nucleotides outside the gene matches: 6.

The chain couples TRBV29-1 to TRBJ1-3, with D unclear. Germline CDR1 SQVTM, CDR2 ANQGSEA. With 0 bases removed from V and 1 base from J, the gap between germline ends came to 13 bases. This CDR3 contains 16 residues. CDR3 region: CSVEDLPGRSGNTIYF. CDR3 nucleotides: TGCAGCGTTGAAGATCTTCCAGGCCGGTCTGGAAACACCATATATTTT.

The J gene is TRBJ1-1, the V gene TRBV6-5, with a tentative D call TRBD1 (6 bases). Trimming removed 0 bases from V and 2 bases from J, with 7 bases in between. The CDR3 has 14 residues. In germline, CDR1 is MNHEY, CDR2 SVGAGI. The CDR3 coding sequence is TGTGCCAGCAGTTACTCACAGGGTAACACTGAAGCTTTCTTT. Amino acids: CASSYSQGNTEAFF.

The V call is TRBV5-1, the J call TRBJ2-7, with D possibly matching TRBD2 (5 bases). The germline gives CDR1 SGHRS, CDR2 YFSETQ. Trimming removed 6 bases from V and 5 bases from J, with 21 bases in between. This CDR3 is built from 15 residues. The CDR3 loop reads CASKLGERRLNEQYF. The CDR3 coding sequence is TGCGCCAGCAAACTTGGGGAGCGGCGGTTGAACGAGCAGTACTTC.

The J gene is TRBJ1-1, the V gene TRBV11-2; no clear D gene. The CDR3 extends over 16 amino acids. The V end lost 0 bases, the J end lost 9 bases, and 20 bases lay between the germline ends. Germline V lookup: CDR1 SGHAT, CDR2 FQNNGV. CDR3 DNA: TGTGCCAGCAGCTTAGATCCCACGCTCCGCATAGGCCAAGCTTTCTTT. Translating it yields CASSLDPTLRIGQAFF.

The genes are TRBV9 and TRBJ2-3, with 7 bases fitting TRBD1. CDR1 is SGDLS and CDR2 is YYNGEE in the germline V gene. The CDR3 runs to 18 residues. Trimming cost V 3 bases and J 11 bases; bases outside gene matches: 24. CDR3 loop: CASSALSPGTAYLVEQYF. The CDR3 DNA reads as TGTGCCAGCAGCGCCCTATCCCCCGGGACAGCCTACCTAGTGGAGCAGTATTTT.

The rearrangement joins TRBV5-6 to TRBJ2-7, with TRBD2 matching 8 bases. Per the germline V gene, CDR1 is SGHDT and CDR2 is YYEEEE. The CDR3 loop spans 14 amino acids. V was clipped by 2 bases and J by 6 bases; unmatched bases: 7. Written as DNA, the CDR3 is TGTGCCAGCAGCTTTACAGCGGGAGCTTTCGAGCAGTACTTC. The encoded protein is CASSFTAGAFEQYF.

In this sample, this clone turned up once. This chain uses TRBV16 with TRBJ2-1, with 10 nucleotides matching TRBD2. The V gene end was trimmed by 4 bases and the J gene end by 1 base; junction bases not matched to a gene: 19. The CDR3 totals 21 residues. In germline, CDR1 is KGHSY, CDR2 FQNENV. The CDR3 loop is CASSLRPLGAGGPSSYNEQFF. CDR3 sequence (DNA): TGTGCCAGCAGCCTCCGCCCCCTCGGAGCGGGAGGGCCCTCTTCCTACAATGAGCAGTTCTTC.

The chain joins TRBV11-2 to TRBJ2-1; D gene ambiguous. The CDR3 consists of 14 residues. Trimming stripped 8 bases from V and 0 bases from J, with 11 bases between. Germline-derived CDR1 and CDR2 are SGHAT and FQNNGV. The CDR3 region has the DNA TGTGCCAGCTTACCCGTCCGCTCCTACAATGAGCAGTTCTTC. Its translation: CASLPVRSYNEQFF.

The J gene is TRBJ2-7, the V gene TRBV11-3; D uncertain. The CDR3 is 13 residues long. Germline CDR1 is SGHNT and CDR2 is YENEEA. Trimming removed 4 bases from V and 0 bases from J, with 7 bases in between. This CDR3 is CASSSDTSYEQYF. The CDR3 DNA reads as TGTGCCAGCAGCTCAGACACCTCCTACGAGCAGTACTTC. Drawing the rest from reference TRBV11-3 and TRBJ2-7, the complete variable domain is EAGVVQSPRYKIIEKKQPVAFWCNPISGHNTLYWYLQNLGQGPELLIRYENEEAVDDSQLPKDRFSAERLKGVDSTLKIQPAELGDSAVYLCASSSDTSYEQYFGPGTRLTVT.

V usage is TRBV27 and J usage is TRBJ2-7, with 16 positions matching TRBD2. Germline trimming cut 4 bases from V and 2 bases from J; bases unmatched to any gene: 2. Germline V gene sequence: CDR1 MNHEY, CDR2 SMNVEV (reference sequence). This CDR3 is built from 16 residues. The CDR3 region is CASSSGTSGRAYEQYF. The CDR3 DNA reads as TGTGCCAGCAGTTCCGGGACTAGCGGGAGGGCCTACGAGCAGTACTTC.

V gene TRBV19 combines with J gene TRBJ2-1; D is unresolved. Trimming left V 5 bases short and J 9 bases short, with 14 bases between. There are 13 residues in the CDR3. CDR1 and CDR2 from the germline V gene are LNHDA and SQIVND (reference sequence). As DNA, the CDR3 is TGTGCCAGTAGTTTGGTAGAGGACGGTGAGCAGTTCTTC. This encodes CASSLVEDGEQFF.

The table lists this clone with a count of one. The chain has TRBV7-9 and TRBJ2-7; 7 bases match TRBD1. The J segment lost 0 bases and the V segment lost 5 bases, leaving 10 bases of the junction unmatched. In germline, CDR1 is SEHNR, CDR2 FQNEAQ (reference sequence). The CDR3 has 16 amino acids. This CDR3 is CASSLGTEGPSYEQYF. As DNA, the CDR3 is TGTGCCAGCAGCCTGGGGACAGAAGGGCCCTCCTACGAGCAGTACTTC.

In its sample, this clone was seen once. The chain couples TRBV7-9 to TRBJ2-7; TRBD2 matches 11 bases. The CDR3 runs to 16 residues. With V trimmed by 6 bases and J by 4 bases, 11 bases remained unmatched. CDR1 and CDR2 (germline): SEHNR, FQNEAQ (reference sequence). The CDR3 nucleotides read TGTGCCAGCAGTCCCGCTCAGACTAGCGGGGTGTACGAGCAGTACTTC. Amino acids: CASSPAQTSGVYEQYF.

The chain carries TRBV28 and TRBJ2-7, with D possibly TRBD2 on 6 matching bases. The CDR3 length is 15 residues. V shed 3 bases and J shed 3 bases, with 15 bases lying between them. Germline lookup yields CDR1 MDHEN and CDR2 SYDVKM. CDR3 amino acids: CASSLLSEGDYEQYF. The DNA for the CDR3 is TGTGCCAGCAGTTTGTTGTCGGAGGGAGACTACGAGCAGTACTTC. The whole variable domain, remainder taken from reference TRBV28 and TRBJ2-7, is DVKVTQSSRYLVKRTGEKVFLECVQDMDHENMFWYRQDPGLGLRLIYFSYDVKMKEKGDIPEGYSVSREKKERFSLILESASTNQTSMYLCASSLLSEGDYEQYFGPGTRLTVT.

The genes are TRBV7-2 and TRBJ2-7, with D tentatively TRBD1 or TRBD2 (5 bases each). With 1 base removed from V and 7 bases from J, the gap between germline ends came to 11 bases. The CDR3 totals 13 residues. Germline CDR1 is SGHTA and CDR2 is FQGNSA. CDR3 loop: CASSLGDLLEQYF. CDR3 DNA: TGTGCCAGCAGCTTAGGGGACCTTTTGGAGCAGTACTTC.

The chain couples TRBV5-6 to TRBJ2-1; D possibly corresponds to TRBD1 (6 bases). Trimming took off 4 bases at V and 0 bases at J, with 11 bases between the two ends. Germline lookup yields CDR1 SGHDT and CDR2 YYEEEE. The CDR3 is 15 residues long. This CDR3 is CASSVGQSSYNEQFF. The DNA of the CDR3 is TGTGCCAGCAGCGTGGGACAAAGCTCCTACAATGAGCAGTTCTTC.

V and J are TRBV27 and TRBJ2-7; D ambiguous. V lost 4 bases and J 7 bases, leaving 14 bases between the germline ends. The CDR3 spans 13 residues. The germline CDR1 and CDR2 sequences are MNHEY and SMNVEV (reference sequence). This CDR3 reads CASSSPGSPEQYF. CDR3 bases: TGTGCCAGCAGTTCCCCCGGGTCCCCGGAGCAGTACTTC.

The chain has TRBV9 and TRBJ2-7; 7 nucleotides align to TRBD1. V was clipped by 4 bases and J by 3 bases; unmatched bases: 10. CDR1 is SGDLS and CDR2 is YYNGEE in the germline V gene. The CDR3 is made up of 15 amino acids. The CDR3 protein is CASSPAKGAFYEQYF. The CDR3 DNA is TGTGCCAGCAGCCCCGCGAAGGGGGCCTTCTACGAGCAGTACTTC. The whole variable domain, remainder taken from reference TRBV9 and TRBJ2-7, is DSGVTQTPKHLITATGQRVTLRCSPRSGDLSVYWYQQSLDQGLQFLIQYYNGEERAKGNILERFSAQQFPDLHSELNLSSLELGDSALYFCASSPAKGAFYEQYFGPGTRLTVT.

This clone was counted once. J is TRBJ2-7 and V is TRBV9; weak D call: TRBD1 (6 bases). Trimming pared 0 bases from V and 3 bases from J, leaving 19 bases between. CDR1 is SGDLS and CDR2 is YYNGEE in the germline V gene. CDR3 size: 17 residues. CDR3 DNA: TGTGCCAGCAGCGTAGGGGTCGGACAGTCCAGAGTCTACGAGCAGTACTTC. Amino acids: CASSVGVGQSRVYEQYF.

This sequence joins TRBV4-1 and TRBJ2-7, with D uncertain. The CDR3 extends over 14 amino acids. CDR1 and CDR2 (germline): MGHRA, YSYEKL. V shed 1 base and J shed 2 bases, with 9 bases lying between them. Written as DNA, the CDR3 is TGCGCCAGCAGCCAAGGCGTCGCAGCCTACGAGCAGTACTTC. Protein: CASSQGVAAYEQYF.

In this sample, this clone turned up once. V usage is TRBV5-5 and J usage is TRBJ1-4, with 8 bases matching TRBD1. This CDR3 contains 14 residues. V lost 2 bases and J lost 6; bases outside the gene matches: 3. Germline assignment: CDR1 SGHKS and CDR2 YYEKEE (reference sequence). The CDR3 DNA reads TGTGCCAGCAGCTTAGGACAGGGCTATGAAAAACTGTTTTTT. Its translation is CASSLGQGYEKLFF.

J is TRBJ2-1 and V is TRBV15; TRBD2 might be the D (6 bases). Between the trimmed V and J ends, which lost 0 bases and 4 bases, there was a span of 19 bases. Germline CDR1 reads LNHNV; CDR2 reads YYDKDF (reference sequence). This CDR3 is 18 amino acids long. CDR3: CATSRDTMFGSGYNEQFF. The CDR3 DNA reads as TGTGCCACCAGCAGAGATACCATGTTTGGTAGCGGATACAATGAGCAGTTCTTC.

The table lists this clone with a count of one. V usage is TRBV11-2 and J usage is TRBJ2-1; D is perhaps TRBD2 (5 bases). V lost 7 bases, J lost 2 bases, and 12 bases lay in between. CDR1 and CDR2 (germline): SGHAT, FQNNGV. The CDR3 is made up of 14 amino acids. The CDR3 loop reads CASNPEGPYNEQFF. The CDR3 region has the DNA TGTGCCAGCAACCCCGAGGGTCCCTACAATGAGCAGTTCTTC.